This TCR beta chain appears in the sequencing data of a study of control samples from healthy donors and cancer patients. V shed 6 bases, J shed 7 bases, and the junction held 13 bases outside the gene matches. The length of the CDR3 is 16 residues. CDR1 is MNHEY, CDR2 SVGEGT, per germline. This clone was seen more than once but under ten times. Here immunoSEQ multiplex PCR was the method, and the copy in TCRdb shows in-frame clones only, minus some. The top ten hold roughly 4% of the sample, which has 45,000 to 60,000 clones, roughly 94% seen once. The V and J genes are TRBV6-2 or TRBV6-3 and TRBJ2-1; 9 bases align to TRBD2. Sequenced: blood. The receptor was isolated from a man aged 25 to 45 in good health. The CDR3 spells CASSFNLAGLLNEQFF. The CDR3 DNA is TGTGCCAGCAGCTTCAACCTAGCGGGATTATTGAATGAGCAGTTCTTC.